Listed here are 4 T cell receptor beta chains from one sample, sequenced in a study of human versus mouse CDR3 diversity and MHC coevolution. Profiling relied on immunoSEQ multiplex PCR, and the TCRdb table lists in-frame clones only, not all of them. The data show tens of thousands of clones, 85% to 95% seen once. Sequenced sample: naive CD4+ T cells from blood. Specified subset: CD45RO-negative CD62L-positive naive CD4 T cells. The origin of the receptors is a person between 60 and 70 years old in good health.

This sequence joins TRBV7-8 and TRBJ2-1; possibly TRBD2 for D (7 bases). V gave up 0 bases and J gave up 8 bases, with 14 bases separating them. Germline assignment: CDR1 SGHVS and CDR2 FQNEAQ. The CDR3 covers 15 residues. The CDR3 loop reads CASSLARGGGHEQFF. In DNA form, the CDR3 reads TGTGCCAGCAGCTTAGCTCGAGGGGGGGGCCATGAGCAGTTCTTC.

J is TRBJ1-1 and V is TRBV7-8; 9 bases line up with TRBD1. This CDR3 region has 16 residues. V lost 5 bases, J lost 8 bases, and 15 bases stayed unmatched. Germline lookup yields CDR1 SGHVS and CDR2 FQNEAQ. CDR3 residues: CASSDRDREFVWEAFF. DNA of the CDR3: TGTGCCAGCAGCGACCGGGACAGGGAATTTGTGTGGGAAGCTTTCTTT.

J is TRBJ1-1 and V is TRBV11-1; 9 bases are shared with TRBD1. Germline CDR1 reads SGHAT; CDR2 reads FQDESV (reference sequence). The CDR3 covers 16 residues. V lost 5 bases and J lost 2; bases outside the gene matches: 9. The CDR3 region is CASSTQGARKNTEAFF. The CDR3 DNA follows: TGTGCCAGCAGCACACAGGGGGCGCGGAAAAACACTGAAGCTTTCTTT.

CDR3 DNA sequence: TGCGCCAGCAGCCAAAGTACAGGGGTCTTCTATGGCTACACCTTC. Translation: CASSQSTGVFYGYTF. V gene TRBV4-1 combines with J gene TRBJ1-2; 7 nucleotides match TRBD1. V dropped 2 bases and J dropped 4; count of bases not matched to a gene: 7. The CDR3 runs 15 residues. CDR1 is MGHRA and CDR2 is YSYEKL in the germline V gene.